The T cell receptor (beta chain) described here comes from a study of shared T cell receptors in the human thymus. Produced via immunoSEQ multiplex PCR; TCRdb's table is partial and in-frame only. In the table there are some 700,000 clones, 80% to 90% of which are singletons. Trimming took 6 bases from V and 5 from J; bases not matched to a gene: 5. The CDR3 has 14 amino acids. CDR1 and CDR2 (germline): MNHEY, SMNVEV (reference sequence). These data also featured in a second study, about human thymus T cells. That work contributes: The thymus was resected at corrective cardiac surgery. Apparent skewing of V and J gene usage characterized both thymic and blood repertoires. Related research has reported that thymic repertoires overlap highly among unrelated individuals.

The TCR originated in a girl less than two years old with a congenital heart defect. The sequenced sample was thymocytes. The V gene is TRBV27, the J gene TRBJ2-1; TRBD1 matches 9 bases. This chain's CDR3 is CASSGQGSDNEQFF. CDR3 in DNA: TGTGCCAGCAGCGGACAGGGGTCAGACAATGAGCAGTTCTTC.